This T cell receptor (beta chain) derives from a study of OX40 agonist ivuxolimab in advanced cancers. This clone was picked up a small number of times. Generated by immunoSEQ multiplex PCR, the TCRdb table keeps only in-frame clones and is missing some. The sample consists of 30,000 to 40,000 clones, roughly 80% of them appearing once. V was pared by 0 bases and J by 0 bases, with 3 bases between. This CDR3 region has 13 residues. Germline assignment: CDR1 GTSNPN and CDR2 SVGIG (reference sequence). V gene TRBV30 combines with J gene TRBJ1-3; D gene unclear. The material sequenced was CD4+ or CD8+ T cells sorted from blood, taken in a trial of the OX40 agonist ivuxolimab. The TCR comes from an adult with an advanced solid tumor such as melanoma, head and neck, liver or kidney cancer. CDR3 sequence: CAWSVSSGNTIYF. For the CDR3, the DNA is TGTGCCTGGAGTGTCAGCTCTGGAAACACCATATATTTT. The full variable domain, completed using reference TRBV30 and TRBJ1-3, is SQTIHQWPATLVQPVGSPLSLECTVEGTSNPNLYWYRQAAGRGLQLLFYSVGIGQISSEVPQNLSASRPQDRQFILSSKKLLLSDSGFYLCAWSVSSGNTIYFGEGSWLTVV.